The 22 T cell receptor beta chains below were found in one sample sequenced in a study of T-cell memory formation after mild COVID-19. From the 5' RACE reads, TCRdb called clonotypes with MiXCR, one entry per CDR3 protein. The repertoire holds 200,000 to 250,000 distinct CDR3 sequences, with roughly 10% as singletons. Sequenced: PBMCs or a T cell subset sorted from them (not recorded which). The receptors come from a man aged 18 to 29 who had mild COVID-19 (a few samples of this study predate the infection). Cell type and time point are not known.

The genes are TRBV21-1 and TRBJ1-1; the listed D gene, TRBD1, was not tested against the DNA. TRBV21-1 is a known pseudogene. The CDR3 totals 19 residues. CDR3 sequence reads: CASSKETSRGLAANTEAFF. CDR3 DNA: TGTGCCAGCAGCAAAGAGACCTCGAGGGGGCTGGCGGCGAACACTGAAGCTTTCTTT.

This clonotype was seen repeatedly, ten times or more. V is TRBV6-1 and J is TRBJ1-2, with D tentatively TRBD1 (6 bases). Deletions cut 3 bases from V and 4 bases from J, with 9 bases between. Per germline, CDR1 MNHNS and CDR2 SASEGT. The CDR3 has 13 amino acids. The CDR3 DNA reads TGTGCCAGCAGTGAGGACAGAGGCTATGGCTACACCTTC. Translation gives CASSEDRGYGYTF.

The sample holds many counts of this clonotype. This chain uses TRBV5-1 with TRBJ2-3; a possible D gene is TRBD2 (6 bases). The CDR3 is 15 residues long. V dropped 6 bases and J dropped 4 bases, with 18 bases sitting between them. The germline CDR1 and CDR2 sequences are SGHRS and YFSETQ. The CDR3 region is CASTLMEGSADTQYF. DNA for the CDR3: TGCGCCAGCACCCTGATGGAGGGTTCGGCAGATACGCAGTATTTT.

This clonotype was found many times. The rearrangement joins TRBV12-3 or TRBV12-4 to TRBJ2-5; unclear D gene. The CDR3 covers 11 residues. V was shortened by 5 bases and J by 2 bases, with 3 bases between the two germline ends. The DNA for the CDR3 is TGTGCCAGCAGTAGGCAAGAGACCCAGTACTTC. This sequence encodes CASSRQETQYF.

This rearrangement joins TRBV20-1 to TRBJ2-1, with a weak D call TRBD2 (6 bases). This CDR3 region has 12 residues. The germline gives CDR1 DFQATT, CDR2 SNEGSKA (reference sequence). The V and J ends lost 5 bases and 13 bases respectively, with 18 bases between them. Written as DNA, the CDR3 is TGCAGTGCTCTTGGGGCGGGGTCGACCCAGTTCTTC. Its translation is CSALGAGSTQFF.

The CDR3 here is CASTPTESAEETQYF. The CDR3 DNA is TGTGCCAGTACCCCGACAGAGTCTGCAGAAGAGACCCAGTACTTC. This sequence joins TRBV19 and TRBJ2-5; TRBD1 is a possible D gene (5 bases). This CDR3 is built from 15 residues. V gave up 7 bases and J gave up 3 bases, with 18 bases separating them. Germline CDR1 reads LNHDA; CDR2 reads SQIVND (reference sequence).

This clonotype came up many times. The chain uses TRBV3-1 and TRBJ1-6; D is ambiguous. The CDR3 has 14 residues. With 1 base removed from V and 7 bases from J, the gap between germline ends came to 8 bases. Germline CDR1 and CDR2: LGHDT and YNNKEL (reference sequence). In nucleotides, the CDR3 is TGTGCCAGCAGCCAAGGGGTGGGCAATTCACCCCTCCACTTT. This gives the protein CASSQGVGNSPLHF.

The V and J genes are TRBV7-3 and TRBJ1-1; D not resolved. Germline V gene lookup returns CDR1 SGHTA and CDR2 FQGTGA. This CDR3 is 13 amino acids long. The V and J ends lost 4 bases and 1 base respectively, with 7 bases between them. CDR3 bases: TGTGCCAGCAGCTCCACAAAGAACACTGAAGCTTTCTTT. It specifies CASSSTKNTEAFF.

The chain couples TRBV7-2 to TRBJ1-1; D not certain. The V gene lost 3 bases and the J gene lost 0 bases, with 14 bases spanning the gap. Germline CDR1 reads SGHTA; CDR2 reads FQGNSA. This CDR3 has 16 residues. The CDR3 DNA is TGTGCCAGCAGCTTTTCGGGGATGGCACTGAACACTGAAGCTTTCTTT. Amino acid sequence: CASSFSGMALNTEAFF.

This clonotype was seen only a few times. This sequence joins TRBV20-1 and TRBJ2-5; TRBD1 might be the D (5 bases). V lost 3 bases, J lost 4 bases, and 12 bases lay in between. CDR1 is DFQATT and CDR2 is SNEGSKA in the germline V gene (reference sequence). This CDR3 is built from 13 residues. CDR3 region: CSASAGNGETQYF. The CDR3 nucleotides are TGCAGTGCTAGCGCAGGGAATGGAGAGACCCAGTACTTC.

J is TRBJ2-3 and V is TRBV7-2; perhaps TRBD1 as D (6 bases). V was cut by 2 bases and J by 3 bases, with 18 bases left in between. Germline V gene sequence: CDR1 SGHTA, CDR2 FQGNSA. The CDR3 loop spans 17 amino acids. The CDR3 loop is CASSLTLGLRGTDTQYF. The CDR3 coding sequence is TGTGCCAGCAGCTTAACTCTGGGGCTTAGGGGGACAGATACGCAGTATTTT.

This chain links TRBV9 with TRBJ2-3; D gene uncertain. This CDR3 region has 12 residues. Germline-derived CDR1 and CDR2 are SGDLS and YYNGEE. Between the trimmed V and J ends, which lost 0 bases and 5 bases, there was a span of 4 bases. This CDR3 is CASSVAVDTQYF. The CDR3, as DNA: TGTGCCAGCAGCGTAGCGGTAGATACGCAGTATTTT. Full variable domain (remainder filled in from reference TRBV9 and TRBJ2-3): DSGVTQTPKHLITATGQRVTLRCSPRSGDLSVYWYQQSLDQGLQFLIQYYNGEERAKGNILERFSAQQFPDLHSELNLSSLELGDSALYFCASSVAVDTQYFGPGTRLTVL.

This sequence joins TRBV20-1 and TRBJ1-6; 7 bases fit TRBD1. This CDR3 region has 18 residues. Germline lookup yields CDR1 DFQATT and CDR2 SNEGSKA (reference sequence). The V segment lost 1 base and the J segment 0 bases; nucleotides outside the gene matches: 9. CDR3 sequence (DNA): TGCAGTGCTAGAGGGGACAGAGCCCACACCTCCTATAATTCACCCCTCCACTTT. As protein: CSARGDRAHTSYNSPLHF.

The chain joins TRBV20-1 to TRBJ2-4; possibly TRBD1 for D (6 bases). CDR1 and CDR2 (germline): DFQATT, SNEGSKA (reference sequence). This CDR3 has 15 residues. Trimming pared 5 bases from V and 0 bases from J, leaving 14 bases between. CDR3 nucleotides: TGCAGTGCTCCCTTGACAGGCTTAGCCAAAAACATTCAGTACTTC. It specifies CSAPLTGLAKNIQYF.

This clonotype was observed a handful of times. CDR3: CASSVARSRGETQYF. CDR3 DNA sequence: TGTGCCAGCAGCGTAGCGAGGTCTAGAGGGGAGACCCAGTACTTC. The chain couples TRBV9 to TRBJ2-5; possible D gene TRBD2, 5 bases. Germline assignment: CDR1 SGDLS and CDR2 YYNGEE. Trimming cost V 0 bases and J 5 bases, with 14 bases left between them. The CDR3 length is 15 residues.

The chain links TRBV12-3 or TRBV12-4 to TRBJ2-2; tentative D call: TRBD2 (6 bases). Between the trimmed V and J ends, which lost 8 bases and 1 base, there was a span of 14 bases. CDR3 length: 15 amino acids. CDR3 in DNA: TGTGCCAGCGCTTCGGGGGTCGGGAACACCGGGGAGCTGTTTTTT. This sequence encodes CASASGVGNTGELFF.

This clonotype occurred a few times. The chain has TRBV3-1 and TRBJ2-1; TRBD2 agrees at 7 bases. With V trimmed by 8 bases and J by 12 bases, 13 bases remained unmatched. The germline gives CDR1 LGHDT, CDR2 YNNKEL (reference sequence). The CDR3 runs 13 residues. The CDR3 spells CASSPGGELAQFF. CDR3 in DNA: TGTGCCAGCTCTCCTGGGGGGGAGCTAGCGCAGTTCTTC.

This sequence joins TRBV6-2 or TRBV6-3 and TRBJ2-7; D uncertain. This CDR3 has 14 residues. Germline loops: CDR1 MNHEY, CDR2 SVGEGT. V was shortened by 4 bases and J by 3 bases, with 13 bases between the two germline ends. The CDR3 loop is CASSFRSLGYEQYF. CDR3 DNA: TGTGCCAGCAGTTTCAGGAGTTTGGGCTACGAGCAGTACTTC.

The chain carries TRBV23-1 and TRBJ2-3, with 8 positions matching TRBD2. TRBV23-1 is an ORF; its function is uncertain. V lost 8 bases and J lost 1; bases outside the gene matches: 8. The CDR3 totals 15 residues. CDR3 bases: TGCGCCAGCTCGGAGCGGGGGCCAGGCACAGATACGCAGTATTTT. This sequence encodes CASSERGPGTDTQYF.

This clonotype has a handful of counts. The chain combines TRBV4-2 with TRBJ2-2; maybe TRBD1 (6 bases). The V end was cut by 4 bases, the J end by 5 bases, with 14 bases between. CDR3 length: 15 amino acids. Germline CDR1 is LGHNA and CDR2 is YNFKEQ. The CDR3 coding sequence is TGTGCCAGCAGCCGAGTGGGAAGGGGGACCGGGGAGCTGTTTTTT. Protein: CASSRVGRGTGELFF.

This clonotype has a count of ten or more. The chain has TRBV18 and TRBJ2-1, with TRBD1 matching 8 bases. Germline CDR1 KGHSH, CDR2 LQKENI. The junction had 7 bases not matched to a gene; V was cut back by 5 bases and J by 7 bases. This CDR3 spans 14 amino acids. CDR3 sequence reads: CASSSRQGINEQFF. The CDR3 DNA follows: TGTGCCAGCTCATCAAGACAGGGGATTAATGAGCAGTTCTTC.

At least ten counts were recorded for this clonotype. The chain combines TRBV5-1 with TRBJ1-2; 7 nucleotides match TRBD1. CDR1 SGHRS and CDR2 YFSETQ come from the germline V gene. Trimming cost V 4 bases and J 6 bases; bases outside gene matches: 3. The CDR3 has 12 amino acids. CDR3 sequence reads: CASSAQGNGYTF. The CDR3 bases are TGCGCCAGCAGCGCACAGGGGAATGGCTACACCTTC.